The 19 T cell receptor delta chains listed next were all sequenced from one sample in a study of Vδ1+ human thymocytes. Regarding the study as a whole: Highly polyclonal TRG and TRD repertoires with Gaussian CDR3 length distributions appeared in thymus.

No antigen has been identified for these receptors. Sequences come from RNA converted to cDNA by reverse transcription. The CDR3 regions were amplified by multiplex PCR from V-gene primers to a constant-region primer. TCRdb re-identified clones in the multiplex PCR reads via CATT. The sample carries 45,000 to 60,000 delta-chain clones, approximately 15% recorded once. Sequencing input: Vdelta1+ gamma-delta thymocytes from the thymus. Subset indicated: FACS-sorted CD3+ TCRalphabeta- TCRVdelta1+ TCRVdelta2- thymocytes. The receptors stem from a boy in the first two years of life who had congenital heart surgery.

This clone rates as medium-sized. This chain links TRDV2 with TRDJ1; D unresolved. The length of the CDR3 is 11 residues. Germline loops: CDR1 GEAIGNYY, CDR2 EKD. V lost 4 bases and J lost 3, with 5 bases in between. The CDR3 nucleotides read TGTGCCTGTGAAGGGGCCGATAAACTCATCTTT. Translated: CACEGADKLIF.

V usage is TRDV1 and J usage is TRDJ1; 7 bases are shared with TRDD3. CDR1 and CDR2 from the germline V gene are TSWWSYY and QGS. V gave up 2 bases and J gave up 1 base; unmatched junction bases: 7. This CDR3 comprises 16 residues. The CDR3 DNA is TGTGCTCTTGGGGAAGTCCTCTGGGGGTTCACCGATAAACTCATCTTT. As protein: CALGEVLWGFTDKLIF.

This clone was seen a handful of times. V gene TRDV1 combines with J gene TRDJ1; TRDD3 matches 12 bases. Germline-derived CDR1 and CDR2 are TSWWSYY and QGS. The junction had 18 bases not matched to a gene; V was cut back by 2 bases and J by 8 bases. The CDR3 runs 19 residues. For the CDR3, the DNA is TGTGCTCTTGGGGAAAGGGAGCCGGGACTCTGGGGGATACGCCGAAAACTCATCTTT. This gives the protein CALGEREPGLWGIRRKLIF.

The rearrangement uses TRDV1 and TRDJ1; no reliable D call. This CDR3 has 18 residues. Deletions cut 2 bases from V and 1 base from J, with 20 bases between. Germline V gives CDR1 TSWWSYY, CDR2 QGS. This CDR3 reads CALGESVDPYRCTDKLIF. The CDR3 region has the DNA TGTGCTCTTGGGGAATCAGTAGACCCCTATAGGTGCACCGATAAACTCATCTTT.

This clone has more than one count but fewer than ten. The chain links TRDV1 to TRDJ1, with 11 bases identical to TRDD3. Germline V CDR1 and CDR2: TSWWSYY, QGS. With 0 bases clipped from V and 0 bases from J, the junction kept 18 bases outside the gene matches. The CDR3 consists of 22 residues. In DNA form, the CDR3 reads TGTGCTCTTGGGGAACTCTCCGCCTTCCGGCTACTGGGGGATATGTACACCGATAAACTCATCTTT. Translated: CALGELSAFRLLGDMYTDKLIF.

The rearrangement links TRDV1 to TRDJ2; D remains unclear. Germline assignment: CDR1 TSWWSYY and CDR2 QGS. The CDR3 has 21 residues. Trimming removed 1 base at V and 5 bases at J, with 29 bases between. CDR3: CALGERRPILSLKGVTAQLFF. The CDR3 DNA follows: TGTGCTCTTGGGGAACGGAGACCCATTCTATCCCTAAAAGGGGTAACAGCACAACTCTTCTTT.

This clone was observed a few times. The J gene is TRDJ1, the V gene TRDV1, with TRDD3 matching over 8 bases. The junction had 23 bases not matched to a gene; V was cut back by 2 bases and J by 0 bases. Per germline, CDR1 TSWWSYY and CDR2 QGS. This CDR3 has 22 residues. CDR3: CALGELDYWGINDFYYTDKLIF. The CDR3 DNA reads TGTGCTCTTGGGGAATTGGACTATTGGGGGATCAACGATTTCTATTACACCGATAAACTCATCTTT.

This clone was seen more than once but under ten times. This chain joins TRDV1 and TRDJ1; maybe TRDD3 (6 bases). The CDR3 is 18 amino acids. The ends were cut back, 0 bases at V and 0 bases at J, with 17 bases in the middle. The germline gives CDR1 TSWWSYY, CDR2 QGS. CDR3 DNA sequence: TGTGCTCTTGGGGAACTGGGGATTCCTGAAATGTACACCGATAAACTCATCTTT. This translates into CALGELGIPEMYTDKLIF.

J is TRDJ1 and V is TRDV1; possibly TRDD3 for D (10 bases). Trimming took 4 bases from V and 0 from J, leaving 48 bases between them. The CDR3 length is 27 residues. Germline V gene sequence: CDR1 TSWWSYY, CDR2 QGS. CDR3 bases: TGTGCTCTTGGGGGGGCGGACCGCCTTCCTACCTCCCAGGACACTGGGGGATGGAACATGTACACCGATAAACTCATCTTT. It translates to CALGGADRLPTSQDTGGWNMYTDKLIF.

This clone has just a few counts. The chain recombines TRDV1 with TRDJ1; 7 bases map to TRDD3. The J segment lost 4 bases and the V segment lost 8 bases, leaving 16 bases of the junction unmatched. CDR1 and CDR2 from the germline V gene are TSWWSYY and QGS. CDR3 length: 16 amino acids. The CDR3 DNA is TGTGCTCTTCCCGCTACTGGGGTCCCTGGGAGCGATAAACTCATCTTT. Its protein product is CALPATGVPGSDKLIF.

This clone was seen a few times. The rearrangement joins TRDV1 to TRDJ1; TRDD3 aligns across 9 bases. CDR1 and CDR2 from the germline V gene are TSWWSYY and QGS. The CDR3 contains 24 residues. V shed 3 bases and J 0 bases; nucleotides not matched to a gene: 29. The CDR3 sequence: CALGDSRRLRPPILGDAYTDKLIF. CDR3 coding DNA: TGTGCTCTTGGGGATTCGAGAAGGCTCCGCCCCCCTATACTGGGGGACGCTTACACCGATAAACTCATCTTT.

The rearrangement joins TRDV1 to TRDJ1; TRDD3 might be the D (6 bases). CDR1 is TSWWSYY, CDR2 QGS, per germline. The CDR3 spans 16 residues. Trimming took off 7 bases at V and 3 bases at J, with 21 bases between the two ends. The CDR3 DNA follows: TGTGCTCTTGATGCCCAGCCCCACTGGGACGCCGATAAACTCATCTTT. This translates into CALDAQPHWDADKLIF.

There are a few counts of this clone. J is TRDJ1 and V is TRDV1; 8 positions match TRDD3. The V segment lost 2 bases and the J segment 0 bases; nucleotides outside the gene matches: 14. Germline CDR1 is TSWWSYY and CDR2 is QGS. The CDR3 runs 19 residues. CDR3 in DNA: TGTGCTCTTGGGGAAGAGTTGAGGCCTGGGGGACCCTACACCGATAAACTCATCTTT. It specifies CALGEELRPGGPYTDKLIF.

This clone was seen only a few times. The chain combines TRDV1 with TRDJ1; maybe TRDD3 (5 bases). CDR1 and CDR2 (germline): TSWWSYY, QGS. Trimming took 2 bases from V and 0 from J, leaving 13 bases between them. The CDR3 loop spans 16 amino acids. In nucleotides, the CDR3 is TGTGCTCTTGGGGAATCCAATACGAGAGACACCGATAAACTCATCTTT. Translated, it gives CALGESNTRDTDKLIF.

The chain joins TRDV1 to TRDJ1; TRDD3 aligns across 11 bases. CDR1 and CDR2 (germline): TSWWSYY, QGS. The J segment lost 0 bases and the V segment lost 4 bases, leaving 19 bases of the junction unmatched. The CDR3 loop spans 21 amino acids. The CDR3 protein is CALGVKGDGGYAFVDTDKLIF. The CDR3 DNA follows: TGTGCTCTTGGGGTAAAGGGTGATGGGGGATACGCATTCGTGGACACCGATAAACTCATCTTT.

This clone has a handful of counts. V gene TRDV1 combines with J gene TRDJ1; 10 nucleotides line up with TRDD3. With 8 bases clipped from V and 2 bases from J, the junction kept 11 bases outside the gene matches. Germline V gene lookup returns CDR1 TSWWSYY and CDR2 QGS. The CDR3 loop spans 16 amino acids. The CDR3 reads CALSPTGGLRTDKLIF. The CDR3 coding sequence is TGTGCTCTTTCCCCCACTGGGGGATTGCGAACCGATAAACTCATCTTT.

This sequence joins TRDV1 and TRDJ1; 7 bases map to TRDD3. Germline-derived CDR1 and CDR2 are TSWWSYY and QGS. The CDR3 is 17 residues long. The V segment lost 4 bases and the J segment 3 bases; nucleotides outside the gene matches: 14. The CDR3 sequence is CALGGILDGGISDKLIF. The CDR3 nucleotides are TGTGCTCTTGGGGGCATCCTAGACGGGGGGATTTCCGATAAACTCATCTTT.

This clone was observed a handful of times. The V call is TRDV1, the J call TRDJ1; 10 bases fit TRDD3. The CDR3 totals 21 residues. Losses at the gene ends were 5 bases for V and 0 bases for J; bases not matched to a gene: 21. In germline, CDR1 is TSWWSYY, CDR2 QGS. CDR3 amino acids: CALGSYSLLPCTGGYTDKLIF. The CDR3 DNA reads TGTGCTCTTGGGTCTTATTCCCTCCTACCTTGTACTGGGGGATACACCGATAAACTCATCTTT.

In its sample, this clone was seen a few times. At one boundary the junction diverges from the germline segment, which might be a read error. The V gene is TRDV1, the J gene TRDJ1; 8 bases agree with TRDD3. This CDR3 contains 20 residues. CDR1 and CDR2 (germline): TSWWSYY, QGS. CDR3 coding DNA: TGTGCTCTTGGGGAACTCCCCCTACGTAGGGGGGATAACGGCACCGATAAACTCACCTTC. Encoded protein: CALGELPLRRGDNGTDKLTF.